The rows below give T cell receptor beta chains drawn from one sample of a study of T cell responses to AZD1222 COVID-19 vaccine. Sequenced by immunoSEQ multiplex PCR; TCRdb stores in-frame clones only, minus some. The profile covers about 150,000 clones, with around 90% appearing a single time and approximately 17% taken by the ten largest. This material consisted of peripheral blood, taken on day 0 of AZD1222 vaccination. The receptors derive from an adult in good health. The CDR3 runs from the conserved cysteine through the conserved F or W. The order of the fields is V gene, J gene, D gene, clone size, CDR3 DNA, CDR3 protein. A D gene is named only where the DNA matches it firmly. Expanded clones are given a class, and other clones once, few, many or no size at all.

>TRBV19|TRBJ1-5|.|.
TGTGCCAGTAGTGTGGGGGGGACCGAGAATCAGCCCCAGCATTTT
CASSVGGTENQPQHF
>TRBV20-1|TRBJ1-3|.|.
TGCAGTGCTAGTGGCAGGGGATCTGGAAACACCATATATTTT
CSASGRGSGNTIYF
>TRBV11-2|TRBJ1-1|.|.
TGTGCCAGCAGCTTCGACATGACAGGAACTGAAGCTTTCTTT
CASSFDMTGTEAFF
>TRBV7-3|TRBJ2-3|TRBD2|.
TGTGCCAGCAGCTTAGTCCCGGGAGGGGGAATAGATACGCAGTATTTT
CASSLVPGGGIDTQYF
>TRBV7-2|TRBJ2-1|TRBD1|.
TGTGCCAGCAGCTTAGCCGGGACAGGGAACCACAATGAGCAGTTCTTC
CASSLAGTGNHNEQFF
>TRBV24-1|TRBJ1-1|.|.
TGTGCCACCAGTGCAGAGGGAAAGGGCACTGAAGCTTTCTTT
CATSAEGKGTEAFF
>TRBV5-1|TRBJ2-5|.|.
TGCGCCAGCAGGGACAACCAAGAGACCCAGTACTTC
CASRDNQETQYF
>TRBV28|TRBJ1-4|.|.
TGTGCCAGCTGGGCAGGGCCCGCAACTAATGAAAAACTGTTTTTT
CASWAGPATNEKLFF
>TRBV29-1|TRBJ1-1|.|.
TGCAGCTTTCTCCGGGACTTGAACACTGAAGCTTTCTTT
CSFLRDLNTEAFF
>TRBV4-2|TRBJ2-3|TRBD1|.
TGTGCCAGCAGCCCTCGACAGGGAAGCACAGATACGCAGTATTTT
CASSPRQGSTDTQYF
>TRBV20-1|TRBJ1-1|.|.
TGCAGTGCTAGTAGCGGGCCTGGGGCTTTCTTT
CSASSGPGAFF
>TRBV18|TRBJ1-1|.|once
TGTGCCAGCTCACCCCCTTTTGCGGGGGGGACTGAAGCTTTCTTT
CASSPPFAGGTEAFF
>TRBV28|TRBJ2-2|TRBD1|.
TGTGCCAGCATCCTTACAGGGGGAAACACCGGGGAGCTGTTTTTT
CASILTGGNTGELFF
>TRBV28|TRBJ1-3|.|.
TGTGCCAGCAGCGAGGTTACAGGAAACACCATATATTTT
CASSEVTGNTIYF
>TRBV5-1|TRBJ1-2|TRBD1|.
TGCGCCAGCAGAAATGAACAGGGGGCCATGGCCTATGGCTACACCTTC
CASRNEQGAMAYGYTF
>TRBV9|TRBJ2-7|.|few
TGTGCCAGCAGCGTAGAAGGTAGGCCAGGGGAGCACGAGCAGTACTTC
CASSVEGRPGEHEQYF
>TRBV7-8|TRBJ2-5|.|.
TGTGCCAGCAGCTTAGTTTGGGGGGTGAAGACCCAGTACTTC
CASSLVWGVKTQYF
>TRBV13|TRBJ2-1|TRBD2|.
TGTGCCAGCAGCTGGAGGACTAGCGGGAGAATAGCTCGCAATGAGCAGTTCTTC
CASSWRTSGRIARNEQFF
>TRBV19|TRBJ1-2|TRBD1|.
TGTGCCATTCTAAAACACTCGGGACAGGGAGACTATGGCTACACCTTC
CAILKHSGQGDYGYTF
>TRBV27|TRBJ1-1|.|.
TGTGCCAGCAGTTGGTTAGGGTACACTGAAGCTTTCTTT
CASSWLGYTEAFF
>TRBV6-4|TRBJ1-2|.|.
TGTGCCAGCAGTCCCAACTTAGGGACTAACTATGGCTACACCTTC
CASSPNLGTNYGYTF
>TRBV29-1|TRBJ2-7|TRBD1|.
TGCAGCGTTGACGCGACAGGGGTGCTAAACGAGCAGTACTTC
CSVDATGVLNEQYF